This record looks at one T cell receptor beta chain sequence and its context. Its antigen is unidentified. CDR1 GTSNPN and CDR2 SVGIG come from the germline V gene (reference sequence). The CDR3 is 14 residues long. V dropped 4 bases and J dropped 0; count of bases not matched to a gene: 3. The data were obtained in a study of cytomegalovirus exposure and HLA in healthy donors. Study-wide results and limits: Reportedly, cytomegalovirus status was diagnosed with high sensitivity and specificity. Most TCR sequences proved rare, with some public TCRs found in many donors.

The protocol was immunoSEQ multiplex PCR, while the TCRdb copy is restricted to in-frame clones and leaves out a portion. The sample consists of 110,000 to 150,000 clones, 80% to 90% of them appearing once. This sequence originates from a woman in her 30s in good health and CMV-seronegative. The V and J genes are TRBV30 and TRBJ2-3, with 8 bases identical to TRBD1. Sequenced: PBMCs. The CDR3, as DNA: TGTGCCTGGACGACAGGGGCCAGCACAGATACGCAGTATTTT. Protein: CAWTTGASTDTQYF.